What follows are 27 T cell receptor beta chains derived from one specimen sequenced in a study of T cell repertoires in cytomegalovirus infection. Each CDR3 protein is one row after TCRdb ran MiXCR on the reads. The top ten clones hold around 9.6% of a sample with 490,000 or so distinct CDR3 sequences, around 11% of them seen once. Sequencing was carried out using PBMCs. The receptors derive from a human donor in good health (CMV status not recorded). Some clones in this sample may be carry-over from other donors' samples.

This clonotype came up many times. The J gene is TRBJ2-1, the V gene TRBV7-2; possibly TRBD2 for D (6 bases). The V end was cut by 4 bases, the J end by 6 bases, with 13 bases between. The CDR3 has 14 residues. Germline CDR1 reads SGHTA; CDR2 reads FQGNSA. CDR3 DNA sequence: TGTGCCAGCAGCTCGGGACCCGGGGGCAATGAGCAGTTCTTC. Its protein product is CASSSGPGGNEQFF.

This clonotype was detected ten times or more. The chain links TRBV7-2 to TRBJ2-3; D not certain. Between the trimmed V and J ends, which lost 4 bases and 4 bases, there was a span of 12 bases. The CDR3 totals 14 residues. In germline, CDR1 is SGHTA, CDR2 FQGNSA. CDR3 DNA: TGTGCCAGCAGCTCCAATCCGGCGGCAGATACGCAGTATTTT. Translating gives CASSSNPAADTQYF.

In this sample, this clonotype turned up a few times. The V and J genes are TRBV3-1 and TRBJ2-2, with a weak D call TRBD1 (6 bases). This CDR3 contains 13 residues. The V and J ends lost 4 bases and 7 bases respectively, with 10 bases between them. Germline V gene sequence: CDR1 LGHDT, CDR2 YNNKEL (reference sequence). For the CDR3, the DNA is TGTGCCAGCAGCCCATGGACAGTCGGGGAGCTGTTTTTT. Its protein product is CASSPWTVGELFF. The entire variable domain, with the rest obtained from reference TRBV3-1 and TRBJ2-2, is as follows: DTAVSQTPKYLVTQMGNDKSIKCEQNLGHDTMYWYKQDSKKFLKIMFSYNNKELIINETVPNRFSPKSPDKAHLNLHINSLELGDSAVYFCASSPWTVGELFFGEGSRLTVL.

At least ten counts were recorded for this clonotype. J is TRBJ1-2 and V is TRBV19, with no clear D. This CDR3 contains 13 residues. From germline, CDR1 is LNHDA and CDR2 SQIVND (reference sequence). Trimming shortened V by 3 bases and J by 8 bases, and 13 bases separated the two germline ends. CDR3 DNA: TGTGCCAGTAGTATCGGTGCCAAGGGAGGCTACACCTTC. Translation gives CASSIGAKGGYTF.

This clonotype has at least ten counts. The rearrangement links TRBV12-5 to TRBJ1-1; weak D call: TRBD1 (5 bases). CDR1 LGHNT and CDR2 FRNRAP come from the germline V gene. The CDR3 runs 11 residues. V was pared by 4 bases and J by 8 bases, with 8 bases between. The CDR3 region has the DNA TGTGCTAGTGGTTACGGGGCAGAAGCTTTCTTT. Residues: CASGYGAEAFF.

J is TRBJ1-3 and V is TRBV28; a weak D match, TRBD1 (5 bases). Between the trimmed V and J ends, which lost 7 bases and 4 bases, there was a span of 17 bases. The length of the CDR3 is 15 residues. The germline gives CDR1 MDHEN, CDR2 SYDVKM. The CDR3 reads CASIYSGSAGNTIYF. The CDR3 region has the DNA TGTGCCAGCATCTACTCAGGGTCAGCAGGAAACACCATATATTTT.

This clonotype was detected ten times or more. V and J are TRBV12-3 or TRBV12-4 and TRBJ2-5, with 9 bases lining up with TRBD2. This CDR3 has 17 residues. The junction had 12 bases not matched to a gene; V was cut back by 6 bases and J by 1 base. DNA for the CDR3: TGTGCCAGCAGCCCACCAGGGACTAGCCTCCGCCAAGAGACCCAGTACTTC. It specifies CASSPPGTSLRQETQYF.

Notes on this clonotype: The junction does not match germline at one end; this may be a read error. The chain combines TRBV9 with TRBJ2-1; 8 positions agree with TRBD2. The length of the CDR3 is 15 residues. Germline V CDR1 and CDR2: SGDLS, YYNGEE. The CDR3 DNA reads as TGTGCCAGCAGCGTAGCGGGTAGCGGGATCTATGAGCAGTTGTTC. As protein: CASSVAGSGIYEQLF.

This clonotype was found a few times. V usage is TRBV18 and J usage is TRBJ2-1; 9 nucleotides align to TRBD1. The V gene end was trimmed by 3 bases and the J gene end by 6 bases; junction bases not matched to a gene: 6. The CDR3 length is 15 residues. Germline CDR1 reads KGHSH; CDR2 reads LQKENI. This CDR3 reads CASSPIGQGSNEQFF. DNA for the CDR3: TGTGCCAGCTCACCGATAGGACAGGGGAGCAATGAGCAGTTCTTC.

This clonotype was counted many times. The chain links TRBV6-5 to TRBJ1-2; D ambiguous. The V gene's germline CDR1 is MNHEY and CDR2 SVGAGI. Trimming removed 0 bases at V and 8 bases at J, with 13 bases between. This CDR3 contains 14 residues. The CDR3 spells CASSYSSMARGYTF. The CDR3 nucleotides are TGTGCCAGCAGTTACTCCTCTATGGCTAGGGGCTACACCTTC.

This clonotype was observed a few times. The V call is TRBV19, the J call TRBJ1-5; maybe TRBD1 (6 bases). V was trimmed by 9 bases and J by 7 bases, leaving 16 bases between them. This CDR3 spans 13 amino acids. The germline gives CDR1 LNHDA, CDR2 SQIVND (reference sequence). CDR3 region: CASTEGGLQPQHF. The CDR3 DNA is TGTGCCAGCACGGAGGGGGGGCTACAGCCCCAGCATTTT.

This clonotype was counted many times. The CDR3 nucleotides are TGTGCCAGCAGGAGAGGGACGGCTCGATACACCGGGGAGCTGTTTTTT. This translates into CASRRGTARYTGELFF. V and J are TRBV28 and TRBJ2-2; perhaps D is TRBD1 or TRBD2 (5 bases each). Germline CDR1 is MDHEN and CDR2 is SYDVKM. CDR3 length equals 16 residues. Trimming pared 6 bases from V and 3 bases from J, leaving 17 bases between.

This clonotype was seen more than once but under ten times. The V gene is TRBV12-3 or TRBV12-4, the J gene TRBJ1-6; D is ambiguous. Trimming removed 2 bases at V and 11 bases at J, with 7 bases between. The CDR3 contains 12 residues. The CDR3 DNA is TGTGCCAGCAGTTTACTCGGGACACCCCTCCACTTT. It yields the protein CASSLLGTPLHF.

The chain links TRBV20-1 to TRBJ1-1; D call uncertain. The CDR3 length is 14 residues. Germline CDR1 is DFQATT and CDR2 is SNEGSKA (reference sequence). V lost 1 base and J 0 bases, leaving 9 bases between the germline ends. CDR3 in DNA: TGCAGTGCTAGAGTGGTACAACTGAACACTGAAGCTTTCTTT. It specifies CSARVVQLNTEAFF.

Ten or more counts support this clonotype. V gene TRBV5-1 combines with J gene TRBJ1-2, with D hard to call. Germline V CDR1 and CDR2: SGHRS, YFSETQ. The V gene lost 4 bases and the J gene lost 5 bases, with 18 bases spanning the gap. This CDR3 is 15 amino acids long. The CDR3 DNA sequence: TGCGCCAGCAGCCTCCCGGGTGGAGGGAATTATGGCTACACCTTC. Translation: CASSLPGGGNYGYTF.

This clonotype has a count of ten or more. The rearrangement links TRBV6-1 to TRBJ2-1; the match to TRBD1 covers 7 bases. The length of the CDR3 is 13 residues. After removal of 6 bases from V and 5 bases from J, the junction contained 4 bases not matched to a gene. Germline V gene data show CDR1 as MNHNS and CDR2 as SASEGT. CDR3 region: CASRTGWDNEQFF. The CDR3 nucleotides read TGTGCCAGCAGGACAGGGTGGGACAATGAGCAGTTCTTC.

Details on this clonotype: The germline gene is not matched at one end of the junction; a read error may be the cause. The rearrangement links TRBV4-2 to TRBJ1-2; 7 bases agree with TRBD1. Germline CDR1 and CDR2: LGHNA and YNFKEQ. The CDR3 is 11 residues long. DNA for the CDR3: TGTGCCAGCAGCTATCCGCCAGGGGGACTCTTC. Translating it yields CASSYPPGGLF.

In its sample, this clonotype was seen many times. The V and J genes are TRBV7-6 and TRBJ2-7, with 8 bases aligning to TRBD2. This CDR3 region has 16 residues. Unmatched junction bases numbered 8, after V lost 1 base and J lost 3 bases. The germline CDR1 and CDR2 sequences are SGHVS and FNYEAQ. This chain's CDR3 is CASSLDGRGDLYEQYF. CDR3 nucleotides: TGTGCCAGCAGCTTAGATGGGCGGGGGGACCTCTACGAGCAGTACTTC. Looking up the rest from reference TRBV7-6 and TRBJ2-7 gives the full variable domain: GAGVSQSPRYKVTKRGQDVALRCDPISGHVSLYWYRQALGQGPEFLTYFNYEAQQDKSGLPNDRFSAERPEGSISTLTIQRTEQRDSAMYRCASSLDGRGDLYEQYFGPGTRLTVT.

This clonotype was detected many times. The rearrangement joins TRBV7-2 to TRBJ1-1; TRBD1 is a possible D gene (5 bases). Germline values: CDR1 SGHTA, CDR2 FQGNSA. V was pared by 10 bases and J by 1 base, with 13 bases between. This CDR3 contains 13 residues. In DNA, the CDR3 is TGTGCCACCTTCAGGGATTGGAACACTGAAGCTTTCTTT. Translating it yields CATFRDWNTEAFF.

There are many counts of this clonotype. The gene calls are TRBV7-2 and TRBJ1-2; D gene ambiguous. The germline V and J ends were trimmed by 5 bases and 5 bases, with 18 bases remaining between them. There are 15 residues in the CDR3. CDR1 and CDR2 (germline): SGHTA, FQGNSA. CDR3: CASSPFEGRAYGYTF. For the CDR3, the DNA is TGTGCCAGCAGCCCCTTTGAAGGAAGAGCATATGGCTACACCTTC. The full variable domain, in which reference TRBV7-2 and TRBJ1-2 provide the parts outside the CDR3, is GAGVSQSPSNKVTEKGKDVELRCDPISGHTALYWYRQSLGQGLEFLIYFQGNSAPDKSGLPSDRFSAERTGGSVSTLTIQRTQQEDSAVYLCASSPFEGRAYGYTFGSGTRLTVV.

CDR3 nucleotides: TGCGCCAGCAGCCCCGGGGGCCAGCACACTGAAGCTTTCTTT. It yields the protein CASSPGGQHTEAFF. The chain carries TRBV5-1 and TRBJ1-1, with D maybe TRBD1 (6 bases). Germline lookup yields CDR1 SGHRS and CDR2 YFSETQ. V gave up 4 bases and J gave up 3 bases, with 13 bases separating them. This CDR3 comprises 14 residues.

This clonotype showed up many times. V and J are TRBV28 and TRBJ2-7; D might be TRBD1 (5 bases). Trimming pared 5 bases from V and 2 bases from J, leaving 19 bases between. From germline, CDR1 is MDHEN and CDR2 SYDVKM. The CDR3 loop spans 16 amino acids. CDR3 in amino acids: CASSLTAWTSTYEQYF. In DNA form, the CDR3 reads TGTGCCAGCAGTCTAACCGCGTGGACAAGTACCTACGAGCAGTACTTC.

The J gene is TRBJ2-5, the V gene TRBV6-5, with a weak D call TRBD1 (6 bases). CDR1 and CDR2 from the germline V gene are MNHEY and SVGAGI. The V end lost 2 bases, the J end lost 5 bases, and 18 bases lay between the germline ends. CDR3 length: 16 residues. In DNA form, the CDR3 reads TGTGCCAGCAGTTACGTCAGCGACAGGCCATGGGAGACCCAGTACTTC. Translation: CASSYVSDRPWETQYF.

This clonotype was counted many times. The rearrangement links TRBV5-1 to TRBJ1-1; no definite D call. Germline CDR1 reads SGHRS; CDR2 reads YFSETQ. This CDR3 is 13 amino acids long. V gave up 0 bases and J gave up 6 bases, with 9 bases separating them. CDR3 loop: CASSLAPTAEAFF. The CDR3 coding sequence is TGCGCCAGCAGCTTGGCCCCTACCGCTGAAGCTTTCTTT.

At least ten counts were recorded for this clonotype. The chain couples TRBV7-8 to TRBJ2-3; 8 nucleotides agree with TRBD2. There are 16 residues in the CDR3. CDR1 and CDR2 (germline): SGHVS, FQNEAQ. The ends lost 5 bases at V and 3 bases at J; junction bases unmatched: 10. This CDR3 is CASSPQLSGSTDTQYF. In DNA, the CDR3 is TGTGCCAGCAGCCCTCAGCTGAGCGGGAGTACAGATACGCAGTATTTT.

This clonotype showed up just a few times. The CDR3 sequence is CAVPAKGDSYEQYF. The CDR3 DNA is TGTGCAGTACCTGCTAAGGGGGACTCCTACGAGCAGTACTTC. J is TRBJ2-7 and V is TRBV6-4, with D possibly being TRBD1 (6 bases). CDR1 and CDR2 (germline): MRHNA, SNTAGT. This CDR3 has 14 amino acids.

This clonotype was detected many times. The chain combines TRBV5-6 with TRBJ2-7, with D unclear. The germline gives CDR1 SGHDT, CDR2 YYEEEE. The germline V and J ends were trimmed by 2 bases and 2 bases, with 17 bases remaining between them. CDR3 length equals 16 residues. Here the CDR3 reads CASSFSEMRIPYEQYF. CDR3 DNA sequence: TGTGCCAGCAGCTTCAGCGAAATGCGTATACCCTACGAGCAGTACTTC.